This T cell receptor beta chain appears in the sequencing data of a study of T cells in Graves' hyperthyroidism and ophthalmopathy. Points from the study as a whole: A 13 V-J signature model discriminated ophthalmopathy versus stable hyperthyroidism.

What was amplified from RNA transcripts were TCR beta CDR3 regions. During a first-round RT-PCR of the TCR CDR3, the HTBI primer set was used. From the multiplex PCR reads, TCRdb called clonotypes with MiXCR, one entry per CDR3 protein. The sample has roughly 290,000 distinct CDR3 sequences; approximately 13% are singletons. Newly diagnosed patients aged 18 to 65 had hyperthyroidism of under 2 months' duration. Reasons for excluding patients were uncontrolled infection, other autoimmune disease, pregnancy or lactation. The authors obtained PBMCs from roughly 10 ml of fresh peripheral blood. The trim removed 5 bases at V and 5 bases at J, leaving 9 bases unmatched. Germline-derived CDR1 and CDR2 are SEHNR and FQNEAQ (reference sequence). The CDR3 contains 17 residues. A word on this clonotype: Its antigen is not known.

The genes are TRBV7-9 and TRBJ2-3; 14 bases map to TRBD2. This clonotype was obtained from a woman aged 40 to 55 with Graves' hyperthyroidism. Sequenced: blood. The CDR3 loop is CASSPSGLAGVRDTQYF. DNA of the CDR3: TGTGCCAGCAGCCCGTCGGGACTAGCGGGAGTCAGAGATACGCAGTATTTT.